These 29 T cell receptor beta chains came from one sample sequenced in a study of Tregs in tolerant kidney transplant recipients. Using immunoSEQ multiplex PCR, the repertoire was profiled, and TCRdb retains in-frame clones only, with some absent. The sample yields approximately 90,000 clones, approximately 94% seen once. Recipients received nonmyeloablative bone marrow transplants from related graft donors, with transient mixed chimerism. The sample was CD4+ T cells from blood (PBMCs), taken 12 months after the transplant. Receptor source: a human patient who received a combined kidney and bone marrow transplant. Some T cells may have originated in the graft donor.

The genes are TRBV5-1 and TRBJ2-7; 10 nucleotides align to TRBD2. The trim removed 3 bases at V and 2 bases at J, leaving 5 bases unmatched. CDR1 and CDR2 (germline): SGHRS, YFSETQ. This CDR3 has 15 amino acids. CDR3 sequence: CASSYGLADTYEQYF. The DNA for the CDR3 is TGCGCCAGCAGCTATGGACTAGCGGATACCTACGAGCAGTACTTC.

The chain links TRBV10-3 to TRBJ2-1, with D possibly matching TRBD1 (6 bases). The CDR3 covers 14 residues. Trimming pared 5 bases from V and 9 bases from J, leaving 17 bases between. Germline V CDR1 and CDR2: ENHRY, SYGVKD. The CDR3 is CAISPRTVSGEQFF. Here the CDR3 DNA reads TGTGCCATCAGTCCCCGGACAGTATCGGGTGAGCAGTTCTTC.

To note about this clone: The junction does not match germline at one end; this may be a read error. Other DNA variants within this sample encode the same CDR3. The chain joins TRBV30 to TRBJ1-6; TRBD1 matches 9 bases. The CDR3 consists of 17 residues. Germline assignment: CDR1 GTSNPN and CDR2 SVGIG (reference sequence). The CDR3 nucleotides are TGTGCCTCCGAAGGGACAGGGAGAAGCTCCTATAATTCCCCCCTCCACTTT. It encodes CASEGTGRSSYNSPLHF. The full variable domain, with the rest looked up from reference TRBV30 and TRBJ1-6, is SQTIHQWPATLVQPVGSPLSLECTVEGTSNPNLYWYRQAAGRGLQLLFYSVGIGQISSEVPQNLSASRPQDRQFILSSKKLLLSDSGFYLCASEGTGRSSYNSPLHFGNGTRLTVT.

The chain recombines TRBV5-4 with TRBJ2-3; D gene unclear. This CDR3 region has 18 residues. V lost 0 bases and J lost 0, with 17 bases in between. Germline assignment: CDR1 SGHNT and CDR2 YYREEE (reference sequence). The CDR3 DNA reads as TGTGCCAGCAGCTTGGTTGCAGTTTTTCTTTCTAGCACAGATACGCAGTATTTT. Translating it yields CASSLVAVFLSSTDTQYF.

V and J are TRBV7-2 and TRBJ2-4; 13 positions agree with TRBD2. V lost 5 bases, J lost 12 bases, and 7 bases stayed unmatched. CDR1 and CDR2 (germline): SGHTA, FQGNSA. This CDR3 is 14 amino acids long. As DNA, the CDR3 is TGTGCCAGCAGCCCGGGACTAGCGGGGATGAATCAGTACTTC. Encoded protein: CASSPGLAGMNQYF.

The V call is TRBV5-1, the J call TRBJ2-1; the D gene is possibly TRBD1 (5 bases). The length of the CDR3 is 13 residues. The V gene's germline CDR1 is SGHRS and CDR2 YFSETQ. V lost 5 bases, J lost 5 bases, and 11 bases lay in between. This chain's CDR3 is CASSKQAHNEQFF. The CDR3 nucleotides are TGCGCCAGCAGTAAACAGGCACACAATGAGCAGTTCTTC.

This clone was observed once. This sequence joins TRBV10-3 and TRBJ2-5; TRBD1 matches 8 bases. With V trimmed by 4 bases and J by 0 bases, 1 base remained unmatched. This CDR3 region has 14 residues. Germline CDR1 is ENHRY and CDR2 is SYGVKD. CDR3 sequence: CAISGGQDQETQYF. For the CDR3, the DNA is TGTGCCATCAGTGGGGGACAGGACCAAGAGACCCAGTACTTC.

As to this clone: Other DNA sequences within the sample encode an identical CDR3. The gene calls are TRBV6-5 and TRBJ1-6; D not resolved. V shed 7 bases and J shed 13 bases, with 20 bases lying between them. This CDR3 contains 14 residues. The germline V gene has CDR1 MNHEY and CDR2 SVGAGI. CDR3: CASNPRGYGSPLHF. The CDR3, as DNA: TGTGCCAGCAATCCACGAGGTTACGGTTCCCCCCTCCACTTT.

The CDR3: CASSVAPAGSTEAFF. The DNA of the CDR3 is TGTGCCAGCAGCGTAGCCCCAGCGGGAAGCACTGAAGCTTTCTTT. The chain has TRBV9 and TRBJ1-1, with D hard to call. Between the trimmed V and J ends, which lost 0 bases and 4 bases, there was a span of 13 bases. The CDR3 runs 15 residues. Germline assignment: CDR1 SGDLS and CDR2 YYNGEE. The full variable domain, rest sourced from reference TRBV9 and TRBJ1-1, is DSGVTQTPKHLITATGQRVTLRCSPRSGDLSVYWYQQSLDQGLQFLIQYYNGEERAKGNILERFSAQQFPDLHSELNLSSLELGDSALYFCASSVAPAGSTEAFFGQGTRLTVV.

The chain employs TRBV9 and TRBJ2-3; perhaps TRBD2 as D (5 bases). V was shortened by 0 bases and J by 1 base, with 15 bases between the two germline ends. CDR1 SGDLS and CDR2 YYNGEE come from the germline V gene. The CDR3 is 17 amino acids. CDR3 in amino acids: CASSVGPSPQGTDTQYF. CDR3 in DNA: TGTGCCAGCAGCGTAGGTCCTAGCCCTCAAGGCACAGATACGCAGTATTTT.

The gene calls are TRBV28 and TRBJ1-1, with 10 bases lining up with TRBD1. Germline values: CDR1 MDHEN, CDR2 SYDVKM. The CDR3 runs to 13 residues. The V segment lost 1 base and the J segment 14 bases; nucleotides outside the gene matches: 7. The DNA for the CDR3 is TGTGCCAGCAGTTTATTATCCGGGACAGGGGACTTCTTT. Translation: CASSLLSGTGDFF. The full variable domain, in which reference TRBV28 and TRBJ1-1 provide the parts outside the CDR3, is DVKVTQSSRYLVKRTGEKVFLECVQDMDHENMFWYRQDPGLGLRLIYFSYDVKMKEKGDIPEGYSVSREKKERFSLILESASTNQTSMYLCASSLLSGTGDFFGQGTRLTVV.

This rearrangement joins TRBV18 to TRBJ1-2, with a possible D match to TRBD1 (5 bases). The V gene's germline CDR1 is KGHSH and CDR2 LQKENI. V was pared by 3 bases and J by 4 bases, with 15 bases between. The length of the CDR3 is 15 residues. This CDR3 reads CASSPLGQPRYGYTF. CDR3 in DNA: TGTGCCAGCTCACCTCTTGGACAACCCCGCTATGGCTACACCTTC. Full variable domain (missing parts from reference TRBV18 and TRBJ1-2): NAGVMQNPRHLVRRRGQEARLRCSPMKGHSHVYWYRQLPEEGLKFMVYLQKENIIDESGMPKERFSAEFPKEGPSILRIQQVVRGDSAAYFCASSPLGQPRYGYTFGSGTRLTVV.

Points on this clone: An end of the junction does not agree with germline; a read error may underlie this. This same CDR3 is encoded by further DNA sequences in the sample. This chain connects TRBV5-1 to TRBJ1-6; maybe TRBD1 (6 bases). This CDR3 has 16 amino acids. The germline V gene has CDR1 SGHRS and CDR2 YFSETQ. As DNA, the CDR3 is TGCGCCAGCAGCTTATCAGGACAGTCTGCGAATTCCCCCCTCCACTTT. It specifies CASSLSGQSANSPLHF.

The rearrangement joins TRBV5-6 to TRBJ2-7; D not resolved. This CDR3 spans 12 amino acids. Trimming cost V 2 bases and J 4 bases, with 7 bases left between them. Per the germline V gene, CDR1 is SGHDT and CDR2 is YYEEEE. CDR3 residues: CASSLQPYEQYF. The CDR3 DNA reads as TGTGCCAGCAGCTTACAGCCTTACGAGCAGTACTTC.

J is TRBJ1-2 and V is TRBV6-5; 8 nucleotides match TRBD1. The V segment lost 8 bases and the J segment 5 bases; nucleotides outside the gene matches: 7. The CDR3 spans 13 residues. The germline gives CDR1 MNHEY, CDR2 SVGAGI. As DNA, the CDR3 is TGTGCCAGCTCCCGGACAGGGAGGTATGGCTACACCTTC. Amino acids: CASSRTGRYGYTF.

The chain uses TRBV7-8 and TRBJ1-5; the match to TRBD1 covers 8 bases. The CDR3 is made up of 14 amino acids. J was trimmed by 4 bases and V by 5 bases; bases with no gene match: 4. Looked up from germline, CDR1 is SGHVS and CDR2 is FQNEAQ. The CDR3 DNA sequence: TGTGCCAGCAGCACAAGGACAGGGAATCAGCCCCAGCATTTT. Translating gives CASSTRTGNQPQHF.

This clone was found once. The gene calls are TRBV7-9 and TRBJ1-3; a possible D gene is TRBD1 (6 bases). The CDR3 is made up of 13 amino acids. CDR1 is SEHNR and CDR2 is FQNEAQ in the germline V gene (reference sequence). The V gene lost 5 bases and the J gene lost 7 bases, with 12 bases spanning the gap. CDR3 in amino acids: CASSGTSLNTIYF. In DNA form, the CDR3 reads TGTGCCAGCAGCGGGACAAGCCTCAACACCATATATTTT.

This clone has only one observation. J is TRBJ1-2 and V is TRBV7-2; no firm D call. This CDR3 region has 13 residues. The germline CDR1 and CDR2 sequences are SGHTA and FQGNSA. V was pared by 4 bases and J by 6 bases, with 12 bases between. The CDR3 DNA sequence: TGTGCCAGCAGCTCCGGCAGCGGGGATGGCTACACCTTC. Protein: CASSSGSGDGYTF.

This sequence joins TRBV27 and TRBJ1-2, with TRBD1 as a possible D gene (5 bases). From germline, CDR1 is MNHEY and CDR2 SMNVEV (reference sequence). Trimming left V 3 bases short and J 7 bases short, with 12 bases between. The CDR3 has 13 residues. In nucleotides, the CDR3 is TGTGCCAGCAGTTTCACGCAGGGTTCTGGCTACACCTTC. Its protein product is CASSFTQGSGYTF.

The V call is TRBV30, the J call TRBJ2-5; 9 nucleotides line up with TRBD2. Germline-derived CDR1 and CDR2 are GTSNPN and SVGIG (reference sequence). The trim removed 4 bases at V and 3 bases at J, leaving 6 bases unmatched. The CDR3 runs to 14 residues. The CDR3 DNA sequence: TGTGCCTGGACCGTAGCGGGGGTAGAAGAGACCCAGTACTTC. Its translation: CAWTVAGVEETQYF.

This rearrangement joins TRBV27 to TRBJ2-7, with TRBD1 matching over 10 bases. J gave up 0 bases and V 8 bases, and 4 bases lay outside the gene matches. Germline loops: CDR1 MNHEY, CDR2 SMNVEV (reference sequence). CDR3 length: 14 residues. The DNA of the CDR3 is TGTGCCAGCCCGGGACAGGGGCCCTCCTACGAGCAGTACTTC. This gives the protein CASPGQGPSYEQYF.

This clone came up a few times. The chain recombines TRBV7-3 with TRBJ2-3, with 11 nucleotides matching TRBD2. V trimming: 4 bases; J trimming: 4 bases; junction bases outside the gene matches: 7. Looked up from germline, CDR1 is SGHTA and CDR2 is FQGTGA. There are 16 residues in the CDR3. The chain's CDR3 is CASSSIAGGRADTQYF. As DNA, the CDR3 is TGTGCCAGCAGCTCAATAGCGGGGGGGCGGGCAGATACGCAGTATTTT.

The genes are TRBV7-2 and TRBJ2-3; TRBD2 aligns across 12 bases. This CDR3 region has 15 residues. The germline gives CDR1 SGHTA, CDR2 FQGNSA. V was pared by 2 bases and J by 6 bases, with 3 bases of the junction left unmatched. Written as DNA, the CDR3 is TGTGCCAGCAGCTTATCTAGCGGGGGGGTGGATACGCAGTATTTT. Protein sequence: CASSLSSGGVDTQYF.

The chain couples TRBV5-6 to TRBJ2-3; TRBD2 matches 12 bases. This CDR3 region has 15 residues. Germline values: CDR1 SGHDT, CDR2 YYEEEE. With V trimmed by 5 bases and J by 4 bases, 5 bases remained unmatched. The CDR3 nucleotides read TGTGCCAGCAGGTTGACTAGCGGGGGCGCAGATACGCAGTATTTT. Translating it yields CASRLTSGGADTQYF. Full variable domain (remainder filled in from reference TRBV5-6 and TRBJ2-3): DAGVTQSPTHLIKTRGQQVTLRCSPKSGHDTVSWYQQALGQGPQFIFQYYEEEERQRGNFPDRFSGHQFPNYSSELNVNALLLGDSALYLCASRLTSGGADTQYFGPGTRLTVL.

This clone is a singleton in its sample. This chain links TRBV19 with TRBJ2-6, with D hard to call. The germline CDR1 and CDR2 sequences are LNHDA and SQIVND (reference sequence). The V end was cut by 9 bases, the J end by 0 bases, with 3 bases between. The CDR3 runs 12 residues. The CDR3 sequence: CASGSGANVLTF. The DNA for the CDR3 is TGTGCCAGCGGCTCTGGGGCCAACGTCCTGACTTTC. Looking up the rest from reference TRBV19 and TRBJ2-6 gives the full variable domain: DGGITQSPKYLFRKEGQNVTLSCEQNLNHDAMYWYRQDPGQGLRLIYYSQIVNDFQKGDIAEGYSVSREKKESFPLTVTSAQKNPTAFYLCASGSGANVLTFGAGSRLTVL.

This chain connects TRBV5-1 to TRBJ2-3; 14 bases fit TRBD2. Trimming took 4 bases from V and 4 from J; bases not matched to a gene: 5. Per germline, CDR1 SGHRS and CDR2 YFSETQ. This CDR3 contains 16 residues. CDR3 nucleotides: TGCGCCAGCAGCACGGGACTAGCGGGAGTAGCAGATACGCAGTATTTT. This encodes CASSTGLAGVADTQYF.

The rearrangement joins TRBV6-5 to TRBJ2-1; TRBD2 matches at 9 bases. CDR3 length: 14 amino acids. The V and J ends lost 6 bases and 9 bases, in that order; junction bases with no gene match: 9. The germline CDR1 and CDR2 sequences are MNHEY and SVGAGI. This CDR3 reads CASRMGLAGIEQFF. CDR3 nucleotides: TGTGCCAGCAGAATGGGGCTAGCGGGGATTGAGCAGTTCTTC.

The chain couples TRBV4-3 to TRBJ2-1; tentatively, D is TRBD1 (6 bases). V lost 3 bases, J lost 7 bases, and 13 bases lay in between. Germline values: CDR1 LGHNA, CDR2 YSLEER. The length of the CDR3 is 14 residues. As DNA, the CDR3 is TGCGCCAGCAGCCACATGATCAGGGGAAATGAGCAGTTCTTC. Its translation: CASSHMIRGNEQFF.

This chain links TRBV19 with TRBJ2-2, with no clear D. V dropped 2 bases and J dropped 8 bases, with 12 bases sitting between them. CDR1 LNHDA and CDR2 SQIVND come from the germline V gene (reference sequence). The CDR3 has 14 residues. The CDR3 DNA follows: TGTGCCAGTAGTATATCTACCAACCCTGGGGAGCTGTTTTTT. Translated: CASSISTNPGELFF.